The entry below gives a single T cell receptor beta chain sequence along with its context. Its specificity is unknown. Measured with immunoSEQ multiplex PCR; TCRdb has only the in-frame clones, and not every one. The repertoire consists of around 97,000 clones, with 84% occurring once and the leading ten covering around 5.9%. Germline V gene lookup returns CDR1 SEHNR and CDR2 FQNEAQ (reference sequence). The V gene lost 0 bases and the J gene lost 5 bases, with 5 bases spanning the gap. The CDR3 extends over 13 amino acids. This entry comes from a study of OX40 agonist ivuxolimab in advanced cancers. Study-wide results and limits: The work left the antigen specificity of expanded peripheral T cells undetermined. Average numbers of expanded clones were greater in CD8+ T cells than in CD4+.

The gene calls are TRBV7-9 and TRBJ1-3; D unclear. Sequenced here: CD4+ or CD8+ T cells sorted from blood, sampled in a trial of the OX40 agonist ivuxolimab. This receptor was identified in an adult with an advanced solid tumor such as melanoma, head and neck, liver or kidney cancer. CDR3 in DNA: TGTGCCAGCAGCTTAGCGAACAGAAACACCATATATTTT. Translated, it gives CASSLANRNTIYF.